This entry lists 15 T cell receptor beta chains sequenced from one sample in a study of T cell repertoires in cytomegalovirus infection. TCRdb recomputed calls from the reads with MiXCR, one row per CDR3 protein. The repertoire holds approximately 550,000 distinct CDR3 sequences, with 16% as singletons. Source material: CD8+ T cells from PBMCs. These receptors were obtained from a human donor in good health (CMV status not recorded). Some clones in this sample may be carry-over from other donors' samples.

V gene TRBV6-1 combines with J gene TRBJ1-4; no definite D call. The germline V gene encodes CDR1 MNHNS and CDR2 SASEGT. The V gene lost 10 bases and the J gene lost 7 bases, with 7 bases spanning the gap. This CDR3 spans 10 amino acids. The CDR3, as DNA: TGTGCCACGGCCGGTGAAAAACTGTTTTTT. Its protein is CATAGEKLFF.

This clonotype showed up just once. The junction departs from the called germline gene at one end, perhaps through a read error. The rearrangement links TRBV7-9 to TRBJ2-5, with 7 bases aligning to TRBD2. This CDR3 region has 15 residues. CDR1 and CDR2 (germline): SEHNR, FQNEAQ (reference sequence). Written as DNA, the CDR3 is TGTTCCAGCAGCTTCATTAGCGGGTTCCAAGAGACCCAGTACTTC. The encoded protein is CSSSFISGFQETQYF.

The J gene is TRBJ2-2, the V gene TRBV3-1, with D unclear. V lost 1 base and J lost 4, with 7 bases in between. Germline lookup yields CDR1 LGHDT and CDR2 YNNKEL (reference sequence). The CDR3 totals 14 residues. CDR3: CASSQVSRTGELFF. In DNA form, the CDR3 reads TGTGCCAGCAGCCAAGTCTCCCGCACCGGGGAGCTGTTTTTT.

Many counts were recorded for this clonotype. The chain carries TRBV7-9 and TRBJ2-1; no definite D call. The CDR3 contains 11 residues. Germline CDR1 SEHNR, CDR2 FQNEAQ (reference sequence). Trimming pared 5 bases from V and 15 bases from J, leaving 14 bases between. The CDR3 DNA is TGTGCCAGCAGCGTTGACCGAATAGGGTTCTTC. It yields the protein CASSVDRIGFF.

On this clonotype itself: A much larger clonotype is one base distant, so this may be a read error. The CDR3 region has the DNA TGTACCAGCAGTGATCCCCCAGGGGTCGACACTAACTATGGCTACACCTTC. Amino acid sequence: CTSSDPPGVDTNYGYTF. This chain uses TRBV2 with TRBJ1-2; tentative D call: TRBD1 (6 bases). The germline V gene encodes CDR1 SNHLY and CDR2 FYNNEI. The CDR3 runs to 17 residues.

This clonotype was counted only a few times. The chain has TRBV11-2 and TRBJ1-2; 10 bases agree with TRBD1. The trim removed 5 bases at V and 7 bases at J, leaving 7 bases unmatched. The CDR3 consists of 14 residues. From germline, CDR1 is SGHAT and CDR2 FQNNGV. The chain's CDR3 is CASSTRQGAFGYTF. The CDR3 region has the DNA TGTGCCAGCAGCACCCGACAGGGGGCTTTTGGCTACACCTTC.

This clonotype was seen ten or more times. V and J are TRBV15 and TRBJ2-3, with 8 bases matching TRBD1. Germline loops: CDR1 LNHNV, CDR2 YYDKDF (reference sequence). Unmatched junction bases numbered 21, after V lost 6 bases and J lost 4 bases. The CDR3 extends over 19 amino acids. The CDR3 DNA follows: TGTGCCACCAGAGCGCGGGAAGGACAGGGTGATTACGTCGCAGATACGCAGTATTTT. Its protein product is CATRAREGQGDYVADTQYF.

This clonotype was picked up many times. CDR3 nucleotides: TGTGCCAGCAGCCAACTAGCGGGAGGGCCCGGCACCGGGGAGCTGTTTTTT. This encodes CASSQLAGGPGTGELFF. The chain has TRBV4-2 and TRBJ2-2, with 12 bases that match TRBD2. Germline V lookup: CDR1 LGHNA, CDR2 YNFKEQ. V shed 2 bases, J shed 4 bases, and the junction held 5 bases outside the gene matches. The CDR3 contains 17 residues.

This clonotype appeared a few times. The CDR3 here is CASSQDPRDSNQPQHF. The CDR3 DNA reads as TGTGCCAGCAGCCAAGATCCCCGGGACAGCAATCAGCCCCAGCATTTT. The rearrangement links TRBV3-1 to TRBJ1-5; a possible D gene is TRBD1 (5 bases). Trimming pared 0 bases from V and 1 base from J, leaving 10 bases between. CDR1 LGHDT and CDR2 YNNKEL come from the germline V gene (reference sequence). This CDR3 contains 16 residues. Full variable domain (remainder filled in from reference TRBV3-1 and TRBJ1-5): DTAVSQTPKYLVTQMGNDKSIKCEQNLGHDTMYWYKQDSKKFLKIMFSYNNKELIINETVPNRFSPKSPDKAHLNLHINSLELGDSAVYFCASSQDPRDSNQPQHFGDGTRLSIL.

This clonotype was recorded many times. The V gene is TRBV11-2, the J gene TRBJ2-5; 10 positions match TRBD2. Germline CDR1 reads SGHAT; CDR2 reads FQNNGV. The CDR3 totals 15 residues. V shed 3 bases and J 5 bases; nucleotides not matched to a gene: 6. The CDR3 DNA reads TGTGCCAGCAGCTTCCCGAGGACTAGCGGCGAGACCCAGTACTTC. It specifies CASSFPRTSGETQYF.

This clonotype has a count of ten or more. The chain carries TRBV27 and TRBJ2-1, with 14 bases identical to TRBD2. The CDR3 consists of 15 residues. Looked up from germline, CDR1 is MNHEY and CDR2 is SMNVEV (reference sequence). With V trimmed by 6 bases and J by 6 bases, 4 bases remained unmatched. This CDR3 is CASRPTSGGGNEQFF. The CDR3 DNA sequence: TGTGCCAGCAGACCGACTAGCGGGGGGGGCAATGAGCAGTTCTTC.

This clonotype was detected ten times or more. The chain joins TRBV7-9 to TRBJ2-6, with D maybe TRBD1 (5 bases). The germline CDR1 and CDR2 sequences are SEHNR and FQNEAQ (reference sequence). The CDR3 extends over 16 amino acids. V was trimmed by 1 base and J by 0 bases, leaving 7 bases between them. The CDR3 here is CASSLGQSSGANVLTF. In DNA, the CDR3 is TGTGCCAGCAGCTTAGGACAGTCCTCTGGGGCCAACGTCCTGACTTTC. Variable domain in full (rest from reference TRBV7-9 and TRBJ2-6): DTGVSQNPRHKITKRGQNVTFRCDPISEHNRLYWYRQTLGQGPEFLTYFQNEAQLEKSRLLSDRFSAERPKGSFSTLEIQRTEQGDSAMYLCASSLGQSSGANVLTFGAGSRLTVL.

This clonotype was recorded at least ten times. The V and J genes are TRBV7-3 and TRBJ2-3, with D perhaps TRBD2 (7 bases). CDR1 SGHTA and CDR2 FQGTGA come from the germline V gene. The CDR3 extends over 15 amino acids. V lost 3 bases and J lost 5, with 15 bases in between. The CDR3 DNA is TGTGCCAGCAGCTTGGGGGGGGGCCTTGGAGATACGCAGTATTTT. It specifies CASSLGGGLGDTQYF. The full variable domain, its missing parts supplied by reference TRBV7-3 and TRBJ2-3, is GAGVSQTPSNKVTEKGKYVELRCDPISGHTALYWYRQSLGQGPEFLIYFQGTGAADDSGLPNDRFFAVRPEGSVSTLKIQRTERGDSAVYLCASSLGGGLGDTQYFGPGTRLTVL.

This clonotype was recorded many times. The CDR3 DNA sequence: TGTGCCAGCAGCTCCACGTGGAGGGGTAGCACAGATACGCAGTATTTT. Its protein is CASSSTWRGSTDTQYF. This chain links TRBV7-6 with TRBJ2-3; tentatively, D is TRBD2 (6 bases). The CDR3 extends over 16 amino acids. V was pared by 4 bases and J by 0 bases, with 14 bases between. Germline V gene data show CDR1 as SGHVS and CDR2 as FNYEAQ.

This clonotype came up a few times. The chain links TRBV15 to TRBJ1-2; 8 bases line up with TRBD1. The CDR3 loop spans 15 amino acids. J lost 8 bases, V lost 3 bases, and 11 bases had no gene match. Germline CDR1 reads LNHNV; CDR2 reads YYDKDF (reference sequence). The CDR3 reads CATSRRTGRNEGYTF. The CDR3 DNA reads TGTGCCACCAGCAGGCGGACAGGGAGAAATGAGGGCTACACCTTC.